Described below is a single TCR beta chain sequence and its context. Antigen: not known. This sample stems from a study of PD-1 blockade in classical Hodgkin lymphoma. Study overall: Patients were dosed intravenously with nivolumab at 3 mg/kg every 2 weeks. Findings and caveats of the study: By cycle point C4D1, TCR diversity had risen significantly in CD4+ cells (but not CD8+ cells). Newly diagnosed patients were reported to start with lower TCR diversity than healthy donors. No one has yet defined what causes the repertoire differences, which may be disease activity or prior therapy.

The assay was immunoSEQ multiplex PCR, and TCRdb's table has in-frame clones only and misses some. This sample has about 35,000 clones, with roughly 90% found just once. Each patient's relapse followed autologous stem cell transplantation, and brentuximab vedotin exposure varied. Negative magnetic selection isolated CD4+ T cells from thawed PBMCs. This TCR derives from a human donor with classical Hodgkin lymphoma. The starting material was CD4+ T cells from blood, obtained at baseline.

The CDR3 coding sequence is TGTGCCAGCAGCTTAGTCCGGGACCGCCAAGAGACCCAGTACTTC. It codes for CASSLVRDRQETQYF. The chain recombines TRBV7-2 with TRBJ2-5; D might be TRBD1 or TRBD2, each matching 5 bases. This CDR3 is 15 amino acids long. Germline lookup yields CDR1 SGHTA and CDR2 FQGNSA. Trimming left V 1 base short and J 1 base short, with 10 bases between.